The sequence of this T cell receptor (beta chain) was determined in a study of blood T cell repertoires in COVID-19. Overall study context: Researchers got acute and convalescent COVID-19 samples from the United States, Italy and Spain. Sample material is recorded as cDNA or gDNA derived from T cells, B-cell-depleted T cells, or PBMCs.

Original handling: Quantification of nucleated cells was approximated via reference gene primer amplification. Sequencing was performed with immunoSEQ multiplex PCR; in TCRdb, only in-frame clones are kept and a portion is missing. That table is the source of V, J and clone size, and D and trimming were worked out from the DNA. The table records 150,000 to 200,000 clones, 76% of them present only once. V lost 7 bases, J lost 2 bases, and 9 bases lay in between. CDR3 length: 12 amino acids. Germline CDR1 is SNHLY and CDR2 is FYNNEI. V is TRBV2 and J is TRBJ2-7; D unresolved. This TCR derives from a woman aged 50 to 60 with active or convalescent COVID-19. Sequencing input: peripheral blood. The CDR3 here is CASTHSTYEQYF. For the CDR3, the DNA is TGTGCCAGCACCCACAGTACCTACGAGCAGTACTTC.